Here is one TCR beta chain with its context. What it recognizes is unknown. The data belong to a study of vaccination effects on CD4 cells after COVID-19. The culture ran for approximately 10 days before CD4+ T cells were isolated. Of the BNT162b2 and mRNA-1273 vaccines, participants received two doses of one or the other. Sequenced by immunoSEQ multiplex PCR; TCRdb stores in-frame clones only, minus some. The table shows more than 55,000 clones, with around 73% occurring only once. Germline V gene lookup returns CDR1 MGHRA and CDR2 YSYEKL. The CDR3 loop spans 16 amino acids. V gave up 0 bases and J gave up 4 bases, with 12 bases separating them.

The material sequenced was CD4+ T cells from PBMCs cultured without peptide, taken after COVID-19 vaccination. This rearrangement joins TRBV4-1 to TRBJ2-2; D gene ambiguous. This receptor was identified in a human donor who received a COVID-19 vaccine. CDR3 DNA: TGCGCCAGCAGCCAAGAGGAAAGGGTTCCCACCGGGGAGCTGTTTTTT. This encodes CASSQEERVPTGELFF.